A selection of T cell receptor beta chains follows, all from one sample in a study of blood T cell repertoires in COVID-19. Produced via immunoSEQ multiplex PCR; TCRdb's table is partial and in-frame only. The top ten clones hold about 11% of a sample with approximately 150,000 clones, over 75% of them seen once. Input material: peripheral blood. These receptors came from a human donor in a cohort sampled during active COVID-19. Both conserved end residues are part of each CDR3. The order of the fields is D gene, J gene, clone size, V gene, CDR3 protein, CDR3 DNA. D genes are given only for firm matches. A row's size may be missing; if present it is once, few, many or a size class.

NA | TRBJ1-5 | few | TRBV24-1 | CATSASTDSNQPQHF | TGTGCCACCAGTGCCTCGACTGATAGCAATCAGCCCCAGCATTTT
TRBD1 | TRBJ2-3 | NA | TRBV4-3 | CASSRSDRGTDTQYF | TGCGCCAGCAGCCGATCCGACAGGGGCACAGATACGCAGTATTTT
NA | TRBJ1-1 | NA | TRBV11-2 | CASSLDWEDTEAFF | TGTGCCAGCAGCTTAGATTGGGAGGACACTGAAGCTTTCTTT
TRBD1 | TRBJ1-5 | NA | TRBV10-2 | CASSQKDRGYSNQPQHF | TGCGCCAGCAGCCAGAAGGACAGGGGATATAGCAATCAGCCCCAGCATTTT
TRBD1 | TRBJ2-7 | NA | TRBV5-1 | CASSPRQGSSYEQYF | TGCGCCAGCAGCCCTAGACAGGGGTCGAGCTACGAGCAGTACTTC
TRBD2 | TRBJ2-5 | NA | TRBV7-2 | CASSSSGGPIETQYF | TGTGCCAGCAGCTCTAGCGGGGGGCCTATAGAGACCCAGTACTTC
NA | TRBJ2-2 | NA | TRBV7-9 | CASSLVEADSGELFF | TGTGCCAGCAGCTTAGTGGAGGCGGACTCCGGGGAGCTGTTTTTT
NA | TRBJ2-5 | NA | TRBV18 | CASSPHPGGETQYF | TGTGCCAGCTCACCACATCCAGGGGGGGAGACCCAGTACTTC
TRBD2 | TRBJ2-3 | NA | TRBV14 | CASSRARGGSGKSSSTDTQYF | TGTGCCAGCAGCCGGGCTCGCGGGGGTAGCGGGAAATCTTCTAGCACAGATACGCAGTATTTT
TRBD1 | TRBJ2-1 | NA | TRBV4-1 | CASSQAPGQNNEQFF | TGCGCCAGCAGCCAAGCGCCGGGACAGAACAATGAGCAGTTCTTC
TRBD1 | TRBJ1-1 | NA | TRBV7-8 | CASSPWGTGVTEAFF | TGTGCCAGCAGCCCTTGGGGGACAGGGGTCACTGAAGCTTTCTTT
NA | TRBJ2-5 | NA | TRBV19 | CASSIAAVAETQYF | TGTGCCAGTAGTATAGCAGCAGTAGCAGAGACCCAGTACTTC
TRBD1 | TRBJ1-1 | NA | TRBV28 | CASSLGVGQGLSLAFF | TGTGCCAGCAGTTTAGGAGTGGGACAGGGGCTCTCATTGGCTTTCTTT
NA | TRBJ1-5 | NA | TRBV4-3 | CASSQDLAGVGNQPQHF | TGCGCCAGCAGCCAAGATCTGGCAGGGGTCGGCAATCAGCCCCAGCATTTT
TRBD2 | TRBJ2-5 | NA | TRBV15 | CATSSPAGEETQYF | TGTGCCACCAGCAGTCCAGCGGGAGAAGAGACCCAGTACTTC
TRBD1 | TRBJ1-3 | NA | TRBV7-3 | CASSQNQGGGNTIYF | TGTGCCAGCAGCCAAAACCAGGGGGGTGGAAACACCATATATTTT
NA | TRBJ1-1 | NA | TRBV28 | CASSLADMILNTEAFF | TGTGCCAGCAGTTTGGCAGATATGATACTAAACACTGAAGCTTTCTTT
NA | TRBJ2-7 | NA | TRBV7-3 | CASSPHGGGIGYEQYF | TGTGCCAGCAGCCCCCATGGTGGCGGGATCGGCTACGAGCAGTACTTC
NA | TRBJ1-6 | NA | TRBV27 | CASSSDSSSYNSPLHF | TGTGCCAGCAGTTCAGACAGCAGCTCCTATAATTCACCCCTCCACTTT
TRBD2 | TRBJ2-7 | NA | TRBV3-1/TRBV3-2 | CASSQLLAGVPYEQYF | TGTGCCAGCAGCCAACTACTAGCGGGGGTTCCCTACGAGCAGTACTTC
NA | TRBJ2-7 | NA | TRBV5-4 | CASSLGQTSSYEQYF | TGTGCCAGCAGCTTGGGGCAGACTAGCTCCTACGAGCAGTACTTC
NA | TRBJ1-2 | once | TRBV5-1 | CASQDGSYNYGYTF | TGCGCCAGCCAGGACGGGAGTTACAACTATGGCTACACCTTC
TRBD2 | TRBJ2-1 | NA | TRBV5-1 | CASSFLAVTNEQFF | TGCGCCAGCAGCTTTCTAGCGGTAACTAATGAGCAGTTCTTC
TRBD1 | TRBJ1-1 | NA | TRBV19 | CASTEDRENLNTEAFF | TGTGCCAGTACCGAGGACAGGGAGAATCTGAACACTGAAGCTTTCTTT
NA | TRBJ2-1 | few | TRBV10-2 | CASSGHAYNEQFF | TGCGCCAGCAGTGGGCACGCTTACAATGAGCAGTTCTTC
TRBD2 | TRBJ2-7 | NA | TRBV29-1 | CSARNRLASYEQYF | TGCAGCGCCAGAAACCGACTAGCCTCCTACGAGCAGTACTTC
NA | TRBJ2-3 | NA | TRBV24-1 | CATTGGSRDTQYF | TGTGCCACCACGGGTGGTTCCAGAGATACGCAGTATTTT
NA | TRBJ1-1 | NA | TRBV9 | CASSQGIGEAFF | TGTGCCAGCAGCCAGGGGATAGGTGAAGCTTTCTTT
TRBD1 | TRBJ2-7 | NA | TRBV28 | CASSLRQGVSYEQYF | TGTGCCAGCAGTTTACGACAGGGTGTCTCCTACGAGCAGTACTTC
TRBD1 | TRBJ2-2 | NA | TRBV19 | CASSIMETGSGELFF | TGTGCCAGTAGTATTATGGAGACAGGGTCCGGGGAGCTGTTTTTT
TRBD1 | TRBJ2-7 | NA | TRBV4-3 | CASSQDPGQGGGEQYF | TGCGCCAGCAGCCAAGATCCGGGACAGGGGGGTGGCGAGCAGTACTTC
NA | TRBJ1-2 | few | TRBV6-1 | CASSEWGDGYTF | TGTGCCAGCAGTGAGTGGGGGGATGGCTACACCTTC
NA | TRBJ1-1 | NA | TRBV6-2/TRBV6-3 | CASSYSISRERNTEAFF | TGTGCCAGCAGTTACTCGATAAGCCGGGAGAGGAACACTGAAGCTTTCTTT
TRBD1 | TRBJ2-7 | NA | TRBV6-2/TRBV6-3 | CASSYQGQGSYEQYF | TGTGCCAGCAGTTACCAGGGACAGGGCTCCTACGAGCAGTACTTC
TRBD1 | TRBJ1-2 | NA | TRBV19 | CASRQRDRAYGYTF | TGTGCCAGTAGGCAACGGGACAGGGCGTATGGCTACACCTTC
TRBD1 | TRBJ1-2 | NA | TRBV6-2/TRBV6-3 | CASSSRTGRASDYGYTF | TGTGCCAGCAGTTCCCGGACAGGGAGGGCTTCTGACTATGGCTACACCTTC
NA | TRBJ1-1 | NA | TRBV2 | CASNLDRNTEAFF | TGTGCCAGCAACTTGGACAGAAACACTGAAGCTTTCTTT
TRBD1 | TRBJ2-2 | NA | TRBV5-1 | CASSQGQYTGELFF | TGCGCCAGCAGCCAGGGACAGTACACCGGGGAGCTGTTTTTT
NA | TRBJ1-5 | NA | TRBV4-3 | CASSQDSGSQQPQHF | TGCGCCAGCAGCCAAGATAGCGGGAGTCAGCAGCCCCAGCATTTT
NA | TRBJ1-2 | few | TRBV7-2 | CASSSTVANYGYTF | TGTGCCAGCAGCTCGACAGTAGCTAACTATGGCTACACCTTC
TRBD2 | TRBJ2-3 | NA | TRBV5-4 | CASSLLTSGTSTDTQYF | TGTGCCAGCAGCTTGCTGACTAGCGGAACTAGCACAGATACGCAGTATTTT
TRBD2 | TRBJ2-1 | NA | TRBV16 | CASSHSETSGGVYNEQFF | TGTGCCAGCAGCCACTCCGAGACTAGCGGGGGGGTATACAATGAGCAGTTCTTC
NA | TRBJ1-1 | NA | TRBV7-9 | CASSFSGNTEAFF | TGTGCCAGCAGCTTTTCAGGGAACACTGAAGCTTTCTTT
NA | TRBJ2-1 | NA | TRBV7-3 | CASSLVGSGEQFF | TGTGCCAGCAGCTTAGTGGGGAGCGGTGAGCAGTTCTTC
TRBD1 | TRBJ2-1 | NA | TRBV19 | CASTGQGYNEQFF | TGTGCCAGTACGGGACAGGGTTACAATGAGCAGTTCTTC
TRBD2 | TRBJ2-7 | NA | TRBV10-3 | CAISEARGGRYEQYF | TGTGCCATCAGTGAGGCGCGGGGGGGCCGGTACGAGCAGTACTTC
TRBD1 | TRBJ1-1 | few | TRBV24-1 | CATSDSNRGPNTEAFF | TGTGCCACCAGTGATTCCAACAGGGGGCCGAACACTGAAGCTTTCTTT
NA | TRBJ1-1 | NA | TRBV10-3 | CAITSGGMNTEAFF | TGTGCCATCACATCCGGGGGGATGAACACTGAAGCTTTCTTT
TRBD1 | TRBJ2-7 | NA | TRBV6-5 | CASRSGQGTYEQYF | TGTGCCAGCAGATCGGGACAGGGGACGTACGAGCAGTACTTC
NA | TRBJ2-1 | few | TRBV5-6 | CASSLRHLYNEQFF | TGTGCCAGCAGCTTGAGACACCTCTACAATGAGCAGTTCTTC
TRBD1 | TRBJ1-3 | NA | TRBV19 | CATATGSSGNTIYF | TGTGCCACCGCGACAGGGTCATCTGGAAACACCATATATTTT
TRBD2 | TRBJ2-5 | NA | TRBV7-2 | CASSLSGGLRQETQYF | TGTGCCAGCAGTCTAAGCGGGGGCCTCCGGCAAGAGACCCAGTACTTC
NA | TRBJ2-7 | NA | TRBV7-2 | CASSLALQVGEQYF | TGTGCCAGCAGCTTAGCGTTACAGGTCGGCGAGCAGTACTTC